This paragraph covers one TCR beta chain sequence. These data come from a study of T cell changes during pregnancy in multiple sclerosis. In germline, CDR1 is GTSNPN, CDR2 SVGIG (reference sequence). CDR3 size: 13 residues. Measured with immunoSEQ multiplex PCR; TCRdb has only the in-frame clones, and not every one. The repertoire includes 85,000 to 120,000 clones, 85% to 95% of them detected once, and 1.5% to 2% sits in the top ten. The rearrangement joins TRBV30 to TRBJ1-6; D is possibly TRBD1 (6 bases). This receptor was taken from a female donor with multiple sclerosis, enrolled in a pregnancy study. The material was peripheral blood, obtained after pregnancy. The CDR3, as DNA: TGTGCGGGAGGGGGGGGCTGGAATTCACCCCTCCACTTT. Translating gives CAGGGGWNSPLHF.